This TCR beta chain is from a study of blood T cell repertoires in COVID-19 (dated by TCRdb to about 2020). About the study as a whole: Samples covering the acute and convalescent phases of COVID-19 were provided by collaborators in the United States, Italy and Spain. The material from the prospective study consisted of cDNA or gDNA derived from T cells, B-cell-depleted T cells, or PBMCs. Subjects who had been exposed to COVID-19, were actively infected with it, or had recovered from it provided the deeply sampled blood TCRbeta repertoires that made up the dataset. The repertoires were made available in a free public database intended to serve as a resource for research on the immune response to SARS-CoV-2. Samples came from the ongoing ImmuneRACE study (first 160 participants) plus 1,254 subjects from 6 global collaborators. The sample metadata nearly always contained a de-identified subject ID, COVID-19 status, age in years and sex. Where available, HLA class I and class II types were obtained from metadata supplied by the sample provider rather than from assay-based typing. Overall results and qualifications from the work: How much clinical and demographic metadata was included differed by source and by participant, and the metadata was provided uncurated.

In Seattle, one collaborating source enrolled patients while the infection was active and tracked those patients longitudinally over the course of disease. Whole blood was collected in K2EDTA tubes by collaborating institutions according to the institutions' own protocols. For TCRbeta analysis, collaborators shipped samples as frozen whole blood, isolated PBMCs, or DNA extracted from either of those sample types. TCRbeta CDR3 regions were amplified from genomic DNA by means of the immunoSEQ Assay, a bias-controlled multiplex PCR. From the authors' description of their analysis: The number of nucleated cells in each sample was estimated by amplification of reference gene primers within the assay. To quantify the absolute abundance of each unique TCRbeta CDR3 rearrangement, sequence reads were collapsed and filtered. For each sample, productive Simpson clonality was calculated as the square root of Simpson's diversity index across productive rearrangements. TCRdb retrieved this table from immuneACCESS and kept in-frame rearrangements only. Not all clones are present; in checked studies, unresolved V genes account for under half, and no reason is known for the remainder. D and trimming come from the DNA, and the V and J calls and clone size come from that table. The sample records about 220,000 clones, approximately 85% of which are singletons. The ten largest clones represent 2.4% of the sample.

The germline V gene specifies KGHSH as CDR1 and LQKENI as CDR2. Including cysteine and phenylalanine, the CDR3 has 15 amino acids. Of all the DNA, just the CDR3 is kept, 45 bases in frame from base 1. Ends trimmed: V by 6 bases, J by 6 bases; bases unmatched to a gene: 9. In this sample, this clone turned up once. What this receptor recognizes is not known. The input lacks base qualities; no much larger clone sits a single base away. This TCR was recovered from a woman aged 70 to 79 with COVID-19, enrolled during active disease. The sample taken for sequencing was peripheral blood. Recombination linked TRBV18 to TRBJ2-1; 9 of the junction bases match TRBD2. Here is the DNA: TGTGCCAGCTCCCTCGGGACTAGCATGGTCAATGAGCAGTTCTTC. Translated, it gives CASSLGTSMVNEQFF.